The TCR beta chain under discussion was sequenced for a study of tumor-infiltrating lymphocytes in primary liver carcinoma. General observations from the study: When set against blood, tumors had a significantly higher top-250-clone fraction (p = 0.039).

A word on this clonotype: Its antigen remains unidentified. An end of the junction does not agree with germline; a read error may underlie this.

With a constant-region primer, TCR beta cDNA was made from 500 ng of total RNA. It was through three nested multiplex PCR rounds of slightly modified ARM-PCR that TCR beta libraries arose. TRBV1-TRBV30 forward and Cbeta reverse primers drove the first two approximately 10-cycle rounds. From the multiplex PCR reads, TCRdb called clonotypes with MiXCR, one entry per CDR3 protein. The sample holds approximately 30,000 distinct CDR3 sequences, about 71% seen once. For each extraction, RNA and DNA were obtained together from approximately 20-30 mg of unsorted bulk tissue. Germline V gives CDR1 SGHVS, CDR2 FQNEAQ. This CDR3 is 17 amino acids long.

Sequenced input: liver tumor tissue from sampling region 3. Subset given: tumor region T3, left-lateral pole. The sequence derives from a woman under 40 with primary liver carcinoma and hepatitis B virus infection. V and J are TRBV7-8 and TRBJ2-3; D remains ambiguous. CDR3 coding DNA: TGTGCCAGCAACTTATCCGGCCAGCTGGGGAACACAGATACGCAGTATTTT. It yields the protein CASNLSGQLGNTDTQYF. Combining the CDR3 with reference TRBV7-8 and TRBJ2-3 gives the whole variable domain GAGVSQSPRYKVAKRGQDVALRCDPISGHVSLFWYQQALGQGPEFLTYFQNEAQLDKSGLPSDRFFAERPEGSVSTLKIQRTQQEDSAVYLCASNLSGQLGNTDTQYFGPGTRLTVL.